This is a list of T cell receptor beta chains from one sample in a study of T cell repertoires in cytomegalovirus infection. TCRdb reprocessed the reads with MiXCR, giving one entry per CDR3 protein. This sample has about 230,000 distinct CDR3 sequences; 22% occur once, and the top ten carry 15% to 20%. Input material: CD8+ T cells from PBMCs. Receptor source: a human donor in good health (CMV status not recorded). Some clones in this sample may be carry-over from other donors' samples. Each CDR3 is given with its conserved first and last residue. Fields, in order: D gene, J gene, V gene, clone size, CDR3 DNA, CDR3 protein. The D gene is left open where the match is weak. Not every row has a clone size; where given, it reads once, few, many or a size class.

>TRBD1|TRBJ1-1|TRBV7-6|-
TGTGCCAGCAGCGAGATACAGGGGGTCCTGAACACTGAAGCTTTCTTT
CASSEIQGVLNTEAFF
>-|TRBJ1-1|TRBV10-3|-
TGTGCCATCACTGGACAGATGAACACTGAAGCTTTCTTT
CAITGQMNTEAFF
>-|TRBJ2-4|TRBV3-1|many
TGTGCCAGCAGCCTCGAGATAGCCAAAAACATTCAGTACTTC
CASSLEIAKNIQYF
>-|TRBJ2-2|TRBV2|-
TGTGCCAGCAGTTTTTGGAACACCGGGGAGCTGTTTTTT
CASSFWNTGELFF
>TRBD2|TRBJ2-5|TRBV11-2|many
TGTGCCAGCAGCTTAGTTTTCGGGGGGGCTGCCCAAGAGACCCAGTACTTC
CASSLVFGGAAQETQYF
>TRBD2|TRBJ2-1|TRBV20-1|once
TGCAGTGCTAGAGATCGAGCGGGGTACAATGAGCAGTTCTTC
CSARDRAGYNEQFF
>-|TRBJ2-1|TRBV4-1|many
TGCGCCAGCAGCCAAGGGGTCTACAATGAGCAGTTCTTC
CASSQGVYNEQFF
>-|TRBJ2-2|TRBV7-6|many
TGTGCCGCGGGACCCGCGAACACCGGGGAGCTGTTTTTT
CAAGPANTGELFF
>-|TRBJ2-1|TRBV11-1|many
TGTGCCAGCGACTGGGGACTTGGGGGGCCGCAACCCGAGCAGTTCTTC
CASDWGLGGPQPEQFF
>TRBD2|TRBJ2-2|TRBV7-8|many
TGTGCCAGCAGTTCGCGGGGGGATTCCTCCGGGGAGCTGTTTTTT
CASSSRGDSSGELFF
>TRBD1|TRBJ1-5|TRBV6-2/TRBV6-3|many
TGTGCCAGCAGTTATGAAGGGACAGGGTCTCATCAGCCCCAGCATTTT
CASSYEGTGSHQPQHF
>TRBD2|TRBJ2-3|TRBV5-1|few
TGCGCCAGCAGCTTGGCACTAGCGGGGAAGCCAGATACGCAGTATTTT
CASSLALAGKPDTQYF
>-|TRBJ1-1|TRBV7-6|many
TGTGCCAGCAGCTTATGGTCGGGAGTTGGCACTGAAGCTTTCTTT
CASSLWSGVGTEAFF
>TRBD1|TRBJ1-1|TRBV12-3/TRBV12-4|many
TGTGCCAGCAGTGGGACAGATGAAGCTTTCTTT
CASSGTDEAFF
>-|TRBJ1-4|TRBV2|-
TGTGCCAGCCACAGCCCATCTAATGAAAAACTGTTTTTT
CASHSPSNEKLFF
>-|TRBJ2-3|TRBV7-4|-
TGTGCCAGCAGCTTAGATCCGGGCCGAAGCACAGATACGCAGTATTTT
CASSLDPGRSTDTQYF
>-|TRBJ2-1|TRBV5-6|-
TGTGCCAGCAGCTTCGACCGGGACCTGCAGTTCTTC
CASSFDRDLQFF
>-|TRBJ2-2|TRBV9|-
TGTGCCAGCACATATGGGAACACCGGGGAGCTGTTTTTT
CASTYGNTGELFF
>-|TRBJ1-3|TRBV2|-
TGTGCCAGCATAGCCTCTCTTCTTTCTGGAAACACCATATATTTT
CASIASLLSGNTIYF